This TCR beta chain was sequenced for a study of T cell responses to AZD1222 COVID-19 vaccine. Trimming shortened V by 3 bases and J by 2 bases, and 8 bases separated the two germline ends. CDR1 is LNHDA and CDR2 is SQIVND in the germline V gene (reference sequence). This CDR3 comprises 13 residues. The data were produced by immunoSEQ multiplex PCR, yet TCRdb's version contains in-frame clones alone and is incomplete. The table shows 100,000 or so clones, with roughly 92% occurring only once. V is TRBV19 and J is TRBJ2-7; TRBD1 might be the D (5 bases). Source: peripheral blood, taken on day 0 of AZD1222 vaccination. This receptor was obtained from an adult in good health. CDR3 DNA: TGTGCCAGTAGTATCGCCAGGGCCTACGAGCAGTACTTC. Its translation is CASSIARAYEQYF.